Shown below are 32 T cell receptor beta chains from a single sample sequenced in a study of cytomegalovirus exposure and HLA in healthy donors. Primers included in the PCR were 60 Vbeta and 13 Jbeta primers. Here immunoSEQ multiplex PCR was the method, and the copy in TCRdb shows in-frame clones only, minus some. Found here are 250,000 to 350,000 clones, more than 80% of them singletons; the top ten hold roughly 4%. The sample was PBMCs. These receptors were collected from a man aged 35 to 55 in good health and CMV-seropositive.

This clone was seen more than once but under ten times. The chain combines TRBV11-2 with TRBJ2-1; TRBD2 agrees at 8 bases. With V trimmed by 6 bases and J by 9 bases, 16 bases remained unmatched. Germline V lookup: CDR1 SGHAT, CDR2 FQNNGV. CDR3 length equals 16 residues. The CDR3 spells CASRTFRTSNLGEQFF. The CDR3 DNA reads as TGTGCCAGCAGAACTTTTCGGACTAGCAATTTGGGTGAGCAGTTCTTC.

Here the CDR3 reads CASSLMAGEGYYGYTF. DNA for the CDR3: TGTGCCAGCAGTTTAATGGCAGGGGAGGGATACTATGGCTACACCTTC. The chain is built from TRBV27 and TRBJ1-2, with D possibly being TRBD1 (6 bases). Germline CDR1 MNHEY, CDR2 SMNVEV (reference sequence). The CDR3 sequence is 16 residues long. Deletions cut 2 bases from V and 3 bases from J, with 16 bases between.

CDR3 sequence: CASSPLAGPTGELFF. The CDR3 DNA sequence: TGTGCCAGCAGCCCCCTGGCAGGCCCCACCGGGGAGCTGTTTTTT. V and J are TRBV9 and TRBJ2-2; D unclear. The CDR3 consists of 15 residues. Germline-derived CDR1 and CDR2 are SGDLS and YYNGEE. The V and J ends lost 4 bases and 4 bases respectively, with 14 bases between them. The entire variable domain, with the rest obtained from reference TRBV9 and TRBJ2-2, is as follows: DSGVTQTPKHLITATGQRVTLRCSPRSGDLSVYWYQQSLDQGLQFLIQYYNGEERAKGNILERFSAQQFPDLHSELNLSSLELGDSALYFCASSPLAGPTGELFFGEGSRLTVL.

This clone was counted once. This chain uses TRBV2 with TRBJ1-5, with TRBD1 matching over 8 bases. This CDR3 comprises 16 residues. The germline CDR1 and CDR2 sequences are SNHLY and FYNNEI. V dropped 3 bases and J dropped 0; count of bases not matched to a gene: 4. CDR3 protein: CASSDPGTGSNQPQHF. The DNA for the CDR3 is TGTGCCAGCAGTGACCCCGGGACAGGTAGCAATCAGCCCCAGCATTTT.

A remark on this clone: The junction does not match germline at one end; this may be a read error. The chain couples TRBV28 to TRBJ1-2; TRBD1 agrees at 7 bases. CDR3 length: 12 residues. Germline V gene sequence: CDR1 MDHEN, CDR2 SYDVKM. CDR3 bases: TGTGCCAGCAGTACCCAGCCGGACAGGCCAAACTTC. It translates to CASSTQPDRPNF.

J is TRBJ2-6 and V is TRBV19; no clear D. V was trimmed by 7 bases and J by 1 base, leaving 2 bases between them. Germline V gene lookup returns CDR1 LNHDA and CDR2 SQIVND (reference sequence). The CDR3 is 12 residues long. DNA of the CDR3: TGTGCCAGTACGTCTGGGGCCAACGTCCTGACTTTC. It specifies CASTSGANVLTF.

This clone was recorded only once. The chain combines TRBV14 with TRBJ2-5; a possible D gene is TRBD1 (7 bases). The ends were cut back, 5 bases at V and 5 bases at J, with 21 bases in the middle. This CDR3 spans 16 amino acids. Looked up from germline, CDR1 is SGHDN and CDR2 is FVKESK. The chain's CDR3 is CASSTETGRFQETQYF. In DNA, the CDR3 is TGTGCCAGCAGCACAGAGACAGGGAGGTTCCAGGAGACCCAGTACTTC.

V gene TRBV4-2 combines with J gene TRBJ2-7, with TRBD2 matching over 7 bases. Germline V CDR1 and CDR2: LGHNA, YNFKEQ. The CDR3 extends over 18 amino acids. The V segment lost 1 base and the J segment 1 base; nucleotides outside the gene matches: 13. The CDR3 DNA is TGTGCCAGCAGCCAAGTGACCGGCGGGCTAGCGGAGTCCTACGAGCAGTACTTC. It yields the protein CASSQVTGGLAESYEQYF.

The chain carries TRBV7-8 and TRBJ2-7; 12 nucleotides line up with TRBD1. Germline V CDR1 and CDR2: SGHVS, FQNEAQ. After removal of 5 bases from V and 4 bases from J, the junction contained 12 bases not matched to a gene. This CDR3 has 17 amino acids. CDR3 protein: CASSLYPGTGGNYEQYF. DNA for the CDR3: TGTGCCAGCAGCCTATACCCCGGGACAGGGGGCAATTACGAGCAGTACTTC.

The gene calls are TRBV9 and TRBJ2-7; 11 bases are shared with TRBD2. The V and J ends lost 4 bases and 5 bases, in that order; junction bases with no gene match: 8. In germline, CDR1 is SGDLS, CDR2 YYNGEE. There are 15 residues in the CDR3. The CDR3 sequence: CASSPRLAGSHEQYF. The CDR3 nucleotides are TGTGCCAGCAGCCCTCGACTAGCGGGAAGCCACGAGCAGTACTTC.

Here the CDR3 DNA reads TGCAGCGCGGGACAACCAGGGGTCACTGAAGCTTTCTTT. Protein product: CSAGQPGVTEAFF. This sequence joins TRBV29-1 and TRBJ1-1; a weak D match, TRBD1 (6 bases). This CDR3 is built from 13 residues. V was cut by 7 bases and J by 4 bases, with 16 bases left in between. Looked up from germline, CDR1 is SQVTM and CDR2 is ANQGSEA.

This chain joins TRBV9 and TRBJ2-3; 10 bases are a match to TRBD2. Per germline, CDR1 SGDLS and CDR2 YYNGEE. The CDR3 loop spans 17 amino acids. The V segment lost 0 bases and the J segment 4 bases; nucleotides outside the gene matches: 8. Here the CDR3 DNA reads TGTGCCAGCAGCGTAGGGGGCCTAGCGGGAGTGGCAGATACGCAGTATTTT. Amino acid sequence: CASSVGGLAGVADTQYF.

The chain carries TRBV19 and TRBJ1-5; 10 bases align to TRBD1. The CDR3 loop spans 22 amino acids. Germline V CDR1 and CDR2: LNHDA, SQIVND (reference sequence). The V gene end was trimmed by 4 bases and the J gene end by 2 bases; junction bases not matched to a gene: 23. DNA for the CDR3: TGTGCCAGTAGTACACGAGAGATCATGGACAGGGGGAGGATGTATGGCAATCAGCCCCAGCATTTT. It yields the protein CASSTREIMDRGRMYGNQPQHF.

The chain combines TRBV6-1 with TRBJ1-2, with a possible D match to TRBD1 (6 bases). Germline loops: CDR1 MNHNS, CDR2 SASEGT. V was clipped by 2 bases and J by 10 bases, with 8 bases between them. This CDR3 has 11 amino acids. The CDR3 DNA follows: TGTGCCAGCAGTGAACGACAGGCCTACACCTTC. Its translation is CASSERQAYTF.

The CDR3 DNA sequence: TGTGCCAGTAGTATGCGTCGCCCGGAGGAAAAACTGTTTTTT. The encoded protein is CASSMRRPEEKLFF. The chain links TRBV19 to TRBJ1-4; D not certain. The CDR3 sequence is 14 residues long. Trimming removed 3 bases at V and 8 bases at J, with 13 bases between. The germline V gene has CDR1 LNHDA and CDR2 SQIVND (reference sequence).

This clone was seen only once. The chain carries TRBV28 and TRBJ2-7; maybe TRBD1 (5 bases). V dropped 3 bases and J dropped 5 bases, with 17 bases sitting between them. CDR3 length: 15 amino acids. The germline CDR1 and CDR2 sequences are MDHEN and SYDVKM. CDR3 residues: CASSLPRQIIDEQYF. CDR3 DNA: TGTGCCAGCAGTTTGCCGCGACAGATAATCGACGAGCAGTACTTC.

V gene TRBV13 combines with J gene TRBJ2-5; 10 bases align to TRBD2. Germline CDR1 reads PRHDT; CDR2 reads FYEKMQ (reference sequence). This CDR3 has 17 amino acids. J was trimmed by 5 bases and V by 1 base; bases with no gene match: 10. This CDR3 is CASSLARLAGVGETQYF. The CDR3 DNA follows: TGTGCCAGCAGCTTAGCACGCCTAGCGGGAGTTGGGGAGACCCAGTACTTC.

J is TRBJ2-7 and V is TRBV4-2; TRBD2 agrees at 8 bases. Germline values: CDR1 LGHNA, CDR2 YNFKEQ. V dropped 0 bases and J dropped 3; count of bases not matched to a gene: 10. The CDR3 is 17 amino acids. CDR3 sequence reads: CASSQEVLAGSGYEQYF. Written as DNA, the CDR3 is TGTGCCAGCAGCCAAGAGGTCTTAGCGGGATCCGGCTACGAGCAGTACTTC.

The V call is TRBV6-5, the J call TRBJ2-3; D may be TRBD1 (5 bases). V lost 7 bases and J lost 1, with 12 bases in between. Germline V gene lookup returns CDR1 MNHEY and CDR2 SVGAGI. CDR3 length: 14 amino acids. The CDR3 loop is CASNKQGGTDTQYF. The CDR3, as DNA: TGTGCCAGCAACAAACAAGGGGGCACAGATACGCAGTATTTT.

J is TRBJ2-2 and V is TRBV7-8; TRBD2 matches 9 bases. Germline assignment: CDR1 SGHVS and CDR2 FQNEAQ. V lost 1 base and J lost 3; bases outside the gene matches: 6. CDR3 length: 17 amino acids. CDR3 nucleotide sequence: TGTGCCAGCAGCTTAGTTTGGCTAGCGGGACACACCGGGGAGCTGTTTTTT. Its translation is CASSLVWLAGHTGELFF.

Points on this clone: The sample holds other DNA sequences that translate to the same CDR3. The chain combines TRBV18 with TRBJ2-7; 12 positions match TRBD1. CDR3 length: 15 residues. V was clipped by 2 bases and J by 4 bases; unmatched bases: 3. In germline, CDR1 is KGHSH, CDR2 LQKENI. CDR3 sequence: CASSPAGQGAYEQYF. The CDR3 nucleotides read TGTGCCAGCTCACCAGCGGGACAGGGGGCATACGAGCAGTACTTC.

This clone was counted once. V gene TRBV6-4 combines with J gene TRBJ2-7, with 9 bases lining up with TRBD1. J was trimmed by 5 bases and V by 6 bases; bases with no gene match: 11. The CDR3 sequence is 15 residues long. The germline V gene encodes CDR1 MRHNA and CDR2 SNTAGT. The CDR3 sequence: CASSYNRGQGDEQYF. For the CDR3, the DNA is TGTGCCAGCAGCTATAATCGGGGACAGGGCGACGAGCAGTACTTC.

The chain links TRBV7-8 to TRBJ2-7, with TRBD2 identical over 11 bases. With 1 base clipped from V and 3 bases from J, the junction kept 2 bases outside the gene matches. This CDR3 comprises 15 residues. Germline CDR1 SGHVS, CDR2 FQNEAQ. This CDR3 is CASSLVAGGIYEQYF. DNA of the CDR3: TGTGCCAGCAGCTTAGTAGCGGGAGGGATCTACGAGCAGTACTTC.

V usage is TRBV18 and J usage is TRBJ2-7, with 13 bases lining up with TRBD2. V gave up 2 bases and J gave up 0 bases; unmatched junction bases: 4. Per the germline V gene, CDR1 is KGHSH and CDR2 is LQKENI. The CDR3 runs 17 residues. CDR3 protein: CASSPVTSGGISYEQYF. As DNA, the CDR3 is TGTGCCAGCTCACCAGTGACTAGCGGGGGGATCTCCTACGAGCAGTACTTC. The variable domain in full, completed from reference TRBV18 and TRBJ2-7, reads NAGVMQNPRHLVRRRGQEARLRCSPMKGHSHVYWYRQLPEEGLKFMVYLQKENIIDESGMPKERFSAEFPKEGPSILRIQQVVRGDSAAYFCASSPVTSGGISYEQYFGPGTRLTVT.

In this sample, this clone turned up a few times. V usage is TRBV28 and J usage is TRBJ2-7; TRBD1 is a possible D gene (6 bases). CDR3 length: 15 residues. Trimming removed 6 bases at V and 2 bases at J, with 17 bases between. Germline CDR1 reads MDHEN; CDR2 reads SYDVKM. The CDR3 coding sequence is TGTGCCAGCAGGGCAGGGGCGACGGGTACCTACGAGCAGTACTTC. Translated, it gives CASRAGATGTYEQYF.

In the case of this clone: One end of the junction fails to match germline, which may point to a read error. CDR3 DNA: TGTTCCAGCAGCTTGTTGGACGGGGGGATTTCTGGGGCCAACGTCCTGACTTTC. Protein product: CSSSLLDGGISGANVLTF. The chain employs TRBV7-9 and TRBJ2-6, with 7 bases that match TRBD2. Germline CDR1 is SEHNR and CDR2 is FQNEAQ (reference sequence). CDR3 length: 18 residues. Using reference TRBV7-9 and TRBJ2-6 for the parts outside the CDR3, the full variable domain is DTGVSQNPRHKITKRGQNVTFRCDPISEHNRLYWYRQTLGQGPEFLTYFQNEAQLEKSRLLSDRFSAERPKGSFSTLEIQRTEQGDSAMYLCSSSLLDGGISGANVLTFGAGSRLTVL.

The chain combines TRBV19 with TRBJ1-5, with 7 bases that match TRBD1. The CDR3 contains 16 residues. V trimming: 4 bases; J trimming: 0 bases; junction bases outside the gene matches: 6. Germline lookup yields CDR1 LNHDA and CDR2 SQIVND (reference sequence). The CDR3 region is CASSTRTGSSNQPQHF. CDR3 DNA: TGTGCCAGTAGTACCCGGACAGGTAGTAGCAATCAGCCCCAGCATTTT.

Here the CDR3 reads CASSPLQGSPTEAFF. CDR3 coding DNA: TGTGCCAGCAGTCCTCTACAGGGGTCGCCCACTGAAGCTTTCTTT. The rearrangement links TRBV27 to TRBJ1-1, with 7 positions matching TRBD1. V lost 5 bases to trimming and J lost 4 bases; unmatched junction nucleotides: 10. The CDR3 has 15 amino acids. In germline, CDR1 is MNHEY, CDR2 SMNVEV (reference sequence).

The chain uses TRBV5-1 and TRBJ2-3; the match to TRBD1 covers 12 bases. CDR1 and CDR2 from the germline V gene are SGHRS and YFSETQ. This CDR3 region has 16 residues. V dropped 4 bases and J dropped 3; count of bases not matched to a gene: 6. CDR3 loop: CASSLGQGARTDTQYF. The CDR3 DNA reads TGCGCCAGCAGCCTGGGACAGGGGGCTCGGACAGATACGCAGTATTTT. The full variable domain, with the rest looked up from reference TRBV5-1 and TRBJ2-3, is KAGVTQTPRYLIKTRGQQVTLSCSPISGHRSVSWYQQTPGQGLQFLFEYFSETQRNKGNFPGRFSGRQFSNSRSEMNVSTLELGDSALYLCASSLGQGARTDTQYFGPGTRLTVL.

The V call is TRBV23-1, the J call TRBJ2-7; TRBD2 matches at 7 bases. TRBV23-1 is an open reading frame, and its role is uncertain. V lost 4 bases and J lost 6; bases outside the gene matches: 6. CDR3 length equals 13 residues. CDR3 nucleotide sequence: TGCGCCAGCAGTCCATCCGGGAGGTCCGAGCAGTACTTC. It is translated as CASSPSGRSEQYF.

The CDR3 here is CASSLGDRGRETQYF. Written as DNA, the CDR3 is TGCGCCAGCAGCTTGGGGGACAGGGGGCGAGAGACCCAGTACTTC. The rearrangement joins TRBV5-1 to TRBJ2-5; 12 bases fit TRBD1. This CDR3 comprises 15 residues. Looked up from germline, CDR1 is SGHRS and CDR2 is YFSETQ. V lost 0 bases to trimming and J lost 4 bases; unmatched junction nucleotides: 1. Full variable domain (missing parts from reference TRBV5-1 and TRBJ2-5): KAGVTQTPRYLIKTRGQQVTLSCSPISGHRSVSWYQQTPGQGLQFLFEYFSETQRNKGNFPGRFSGRQFSNSRSEMNVSTLELGDSALYLCASSLGDRGRETQYFGPGTRLLVL.

As concerns this clone: Additional DNA sequences in this sample encode the identical CDR3. The V gene is TRBV28, the J gene TRBJ2-1, with 11 bases identical to TRBD2. J gave up 4 bases and V 7 bases, and 15 bases lay outside the gene matches. The CDR3 sequence is 18 residues long. Germline CDR1 reads MDHEN; CDR2 reads SYDVKM. As DNA, the CDR3 is TGTGCCAGCACCAATCCCGGGGTAGCGGGAGGGCTATACAATGAGCAGTTCTTC. Its protein is CASTNPGVAGGLYNEQFF.